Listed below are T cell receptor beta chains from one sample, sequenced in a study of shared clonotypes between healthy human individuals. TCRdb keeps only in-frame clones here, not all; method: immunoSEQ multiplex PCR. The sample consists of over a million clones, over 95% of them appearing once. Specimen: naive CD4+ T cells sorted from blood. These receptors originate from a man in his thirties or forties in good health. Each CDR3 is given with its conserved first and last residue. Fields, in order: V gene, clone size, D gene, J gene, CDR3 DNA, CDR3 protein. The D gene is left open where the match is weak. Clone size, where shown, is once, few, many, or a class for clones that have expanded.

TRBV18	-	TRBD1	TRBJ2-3	TGTGCCAGCTCACCACCGACCGGGACAGGACGCCGAAGCACAGATACGCAGTATTTT	CASSPPTGTGRRSTDTQYF
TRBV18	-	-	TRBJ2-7	TGTGCCAGCTCACCAGAGGGACGGGAGAGATTCCGGGAGCAGTACTTC	CASSPEGRERFREQYF
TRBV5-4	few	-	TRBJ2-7	TGTGCCAGCAGCTTAGAGCAGGGCGGGGAGCAGTACTTC	CASSLEQGGEQYF
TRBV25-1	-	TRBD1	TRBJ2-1	TGTGCCAGCAGCTCCAGGGGGACGTACAATGAGCAGTTCTTC	CASSSRGTYNEQFF
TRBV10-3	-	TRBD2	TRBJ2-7	TGTGCCATCAGCGCGAAACTAGCGGGTACGAGCCCTACGCAGCAGTACTTC	CAISAKLAGTSPTQQYF
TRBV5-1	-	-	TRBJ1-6	TGCGCCAGCAGCTTTAACAGACAGGATGGTAATTCACCCCTCCACTTT	CASSFNRQDGNSPLHF
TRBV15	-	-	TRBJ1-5	TGTGCCACCAGCAGAGATCTTACCGGGGACGGAAGGTATCAGCCCCAGCATTTT	CATSRDLTGDGRYQPQHF
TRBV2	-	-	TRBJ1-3	TGTGCCAGCAAAGGGAGAAACACCATATATTTT	CASKGRNTIYF
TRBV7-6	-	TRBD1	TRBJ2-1	TGTGCCAGCAGCACGAGGCCAGGGGGCGCGGGTTCCTACAATGAGCAGTTCTTC	CASSTRPGGAGSYNEQFF
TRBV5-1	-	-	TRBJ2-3	TGCGCCAGCAGCCCGGGACTCCAGGGCGTGGATACGCAGTATTTT	CASSPGLQGVDTQYF
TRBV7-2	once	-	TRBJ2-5	TGTGCCAGCAGCGACACGGGGGTTCAGGAGACCCAGTACTTC	CASSDTGVQETQYF
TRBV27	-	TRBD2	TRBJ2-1	TGTGCCAGCAGTTTAACGCGGGAGTCCTACAATGAGCAGTTCTTC	CASSLTRESYNEQFF
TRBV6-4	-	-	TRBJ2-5	TGTGCCAGCAGCCCCGATATGAACGGATCGGGAGAGACCCAGTACTTC	CASSPDMNGSGETQYF
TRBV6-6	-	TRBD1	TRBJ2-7	TGTGCCAGCAGTTACCCGGACAGGGCACTCGACGAGCAGTACTTC	CASSYPDRALDEQYF